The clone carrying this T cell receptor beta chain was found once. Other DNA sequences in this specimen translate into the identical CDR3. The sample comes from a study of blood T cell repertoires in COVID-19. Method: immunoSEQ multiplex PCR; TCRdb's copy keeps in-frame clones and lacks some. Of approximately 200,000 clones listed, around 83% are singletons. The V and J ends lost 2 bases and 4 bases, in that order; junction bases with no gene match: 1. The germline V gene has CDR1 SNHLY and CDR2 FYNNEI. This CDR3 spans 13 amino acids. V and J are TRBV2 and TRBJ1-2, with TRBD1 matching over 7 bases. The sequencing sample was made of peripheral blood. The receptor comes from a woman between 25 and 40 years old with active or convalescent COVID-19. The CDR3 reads CASSEPGGYGYTF. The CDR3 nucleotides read TGTGCCAGCAGTGAACCAGGGGGCTATGGCTACACCTTC.